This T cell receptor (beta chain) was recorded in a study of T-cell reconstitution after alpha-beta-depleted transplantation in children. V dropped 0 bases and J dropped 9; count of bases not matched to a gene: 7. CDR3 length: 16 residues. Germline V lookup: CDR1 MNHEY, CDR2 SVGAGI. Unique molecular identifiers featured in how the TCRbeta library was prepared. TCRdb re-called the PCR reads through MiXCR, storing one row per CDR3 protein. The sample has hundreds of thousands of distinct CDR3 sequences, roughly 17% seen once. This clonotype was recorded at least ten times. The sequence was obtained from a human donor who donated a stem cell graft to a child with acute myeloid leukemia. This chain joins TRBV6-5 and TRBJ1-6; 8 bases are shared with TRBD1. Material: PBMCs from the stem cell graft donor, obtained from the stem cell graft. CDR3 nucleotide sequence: TGTGCCAGCAGTTACTCGTCCGGACAGGGCGGTTCACCCCTCCACTTT. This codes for CASSYSSGQGGSPLHF.